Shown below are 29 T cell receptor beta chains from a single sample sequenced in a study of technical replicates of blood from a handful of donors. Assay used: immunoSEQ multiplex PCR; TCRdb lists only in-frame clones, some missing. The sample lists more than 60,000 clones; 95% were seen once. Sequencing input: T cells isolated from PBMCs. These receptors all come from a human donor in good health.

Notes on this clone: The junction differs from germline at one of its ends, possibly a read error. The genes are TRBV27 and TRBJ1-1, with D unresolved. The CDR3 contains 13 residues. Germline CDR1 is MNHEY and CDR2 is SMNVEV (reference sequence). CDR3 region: CASSLSLNSEAFF. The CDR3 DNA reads TGTGCCAGCAGTTTATCCCTGAACTCTGAAGCTTTCTTT.

The CDR3 bases are TGCAGCGTTGTTTACAGGGGGTCCTACGAGCAGTACTTC. It is translated as CSVVYRGSYEQYF. The V and J genes are TRBV29-1 and TRBJ2-7, with 8 bases identical to TRBD1. The V gene end was trimmed by 4 bases and the J gene end by 1 base; junction bases not matched to a gene: 3. Germline V gene lookup returns CDR1 SQVTM and CDR2 ANQGSEA. This CDR3 region has 13 residues.

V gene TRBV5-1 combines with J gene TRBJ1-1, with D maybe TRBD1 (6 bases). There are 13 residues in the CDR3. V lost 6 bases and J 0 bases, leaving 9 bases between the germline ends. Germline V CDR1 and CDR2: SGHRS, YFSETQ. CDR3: CASNWDMNTEAFF. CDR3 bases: TGCGCCAGCAATTGGGACATGAACACTGAAGCTTTCTTT.

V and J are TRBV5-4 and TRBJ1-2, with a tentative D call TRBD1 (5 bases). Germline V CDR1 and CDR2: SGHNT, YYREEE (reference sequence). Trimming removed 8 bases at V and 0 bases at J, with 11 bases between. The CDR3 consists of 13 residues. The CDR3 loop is CASSREANYGYTF. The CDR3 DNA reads TGTGCCAGTTCCAGGGAAGCTAACTATGGCTACACCTTC.

CDR3 bases: TGTGCCAGCAGCGCATTAGCGGGAGTGGGGAATGAGCAGTTCTTC. Amino acids: CASSALAGVGNEQFF. The rearrangement joins TRBV9 to TRBJ2-1; 9 bases align to TRBD2. Germline V lookup: CDR1 SGDLS, CDR2 YYNGEE. The V and J ends lost 3 bases and 7 bases, in that order; junction bases with no gene match: 8. CDR3 length: 15 residues.

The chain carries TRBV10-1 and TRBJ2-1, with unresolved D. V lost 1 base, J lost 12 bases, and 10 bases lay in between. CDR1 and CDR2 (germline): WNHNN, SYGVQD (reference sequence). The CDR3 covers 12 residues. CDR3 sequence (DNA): TGCGCCAGCAGTGAGTTGTCTAGAGGGCAGTTCTTC. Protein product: CASSELSRGQFF.

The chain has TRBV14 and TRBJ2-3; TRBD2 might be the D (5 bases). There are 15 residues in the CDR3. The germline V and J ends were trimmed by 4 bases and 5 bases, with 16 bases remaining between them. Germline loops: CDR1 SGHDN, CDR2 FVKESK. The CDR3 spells CASSPTGRGGDTQYF. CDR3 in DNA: TGTGCCAGCAGCCCTACGGGTCGAGGAGGAGATACGCAGTATTTT.

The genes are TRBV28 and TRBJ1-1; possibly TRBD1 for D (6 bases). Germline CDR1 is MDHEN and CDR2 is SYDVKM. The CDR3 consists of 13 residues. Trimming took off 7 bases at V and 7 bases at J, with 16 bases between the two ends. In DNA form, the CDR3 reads TGTGCCAGCACCCTAAGTGGGGGCGTTGAAGCTTTCTTT. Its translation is CASTLSGGVEAFF. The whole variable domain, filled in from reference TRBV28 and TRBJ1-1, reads DVKVTQSSRYLVKRTGEKVFLECVQDMDHENMFWYRQDPGLGLRLIYFSYDVKMKEKGDIPEGYSVSREKKERFSLILESASTNQTSMYLCASTLSGGVEAFFGQGTRLTVV.

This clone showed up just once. This chain's CDR3 is CASSPGSRVRSYEQYF. DNA of the CDR3: TGTGCCAGCAGCCCAGGGTCCAGGGTACGTTCCTACGAGCAGTACTTC. The chain joins TRBV7-8 to TRBJ2-7; D is perhaps TRBD1 (5 bases). Per the germline V gene, CDR1 is SGHVS and CDR2 is FQNEAQ. Trimming shortened V by 5 bases and J by 1 base, and 18 bases separated the two germline ends. This CDR3 contains 16 residues. Full variable domain (rest looked up from reference TRBV7-8 and TRBJ2-7): GAGVSQSPRYKVAKRGQDVALRCDPISGHVSLFWYQQALGQGPEFLTYFQNEAQLDKSGLPSDRFFAERPEGSVSTLKIQRTQQEDSAVYLCASSPGSRVRSYEQYFGPGTRLTVT.

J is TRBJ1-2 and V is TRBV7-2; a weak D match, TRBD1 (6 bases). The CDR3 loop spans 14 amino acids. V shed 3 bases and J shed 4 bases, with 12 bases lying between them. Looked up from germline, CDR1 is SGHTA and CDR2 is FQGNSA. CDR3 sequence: CASSLDSAGYGYTF. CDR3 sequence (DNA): TGTGCCAGCAGCTTGGACAGCGCTGGCTATGGCTACACCTTC. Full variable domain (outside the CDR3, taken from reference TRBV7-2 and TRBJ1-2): GAGVSQSPSNKVTEKGKDVELRCDPISGHTALYWYRQSLGQGLEFLIYFQGNSAPDKSGLPSDRFSAERTGGSVSTLTIQRTQQEDSAVYLCASSLDSAGYGYTFGSGTRLTVV.

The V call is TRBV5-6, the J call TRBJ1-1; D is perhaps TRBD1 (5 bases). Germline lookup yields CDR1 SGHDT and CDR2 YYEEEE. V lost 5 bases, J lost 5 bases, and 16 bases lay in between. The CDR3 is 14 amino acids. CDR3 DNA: TGTGCCAGCAGGTCCTGGGGGGTTGGAACTGAAGCTTTCTTT. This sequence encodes CASRSWGVGTEAFF.

The CDR3 loop reads CASSESGGNYGYTF. The CDR3, as DNA: TGTGCCAGCAGTGAAAGTGGAGGGAACTATGGCTACACCTTC. V usage is TRBV6-1 and J usage is TRBJ1-2, with D unresolved. The V end was cut by 2 bases, the J end by 2 bases, with 9 bases between. The CDR3 extends over 14 amino acids. Germline CDR1 MNHNS, CDR2 SASEGT.

CDR3 nucleotides: TGTGCCAGCAGTCCCCCTCGTTTAACTAGCGGGGGGAACACAGATACGCAGTATTTT. Protein: CASSPPRLTSGGNTDTQYF. V and J are TRBV27 and TRBJ2-3, with 12 bases matching TRBD2. Trimming at V came to 5 bases and at J to 2 bases, leaving 14 bases not matched to a gene. Germline V gene data show CDR1 as MNHEY and CDR2 as SMNVEV (reference sequence). CDR3 length: 19 residues.

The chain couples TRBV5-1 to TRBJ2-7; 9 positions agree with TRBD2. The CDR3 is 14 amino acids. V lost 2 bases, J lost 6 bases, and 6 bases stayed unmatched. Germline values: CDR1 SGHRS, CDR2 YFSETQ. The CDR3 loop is CASSFGGGAAEQYF. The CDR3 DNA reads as TGCGCCAGCAGCTTTGGCGGGGGGGCCGCCGAGCAGTACTTC.

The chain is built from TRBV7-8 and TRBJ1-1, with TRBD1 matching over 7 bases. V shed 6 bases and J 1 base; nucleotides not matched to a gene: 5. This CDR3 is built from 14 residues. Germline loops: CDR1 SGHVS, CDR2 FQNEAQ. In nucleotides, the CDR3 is TGTGCCAGCAGAGACAGACAGGGGAACACTGAAGCTTTCTTT. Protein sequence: CASRDRQGNTEAFF.

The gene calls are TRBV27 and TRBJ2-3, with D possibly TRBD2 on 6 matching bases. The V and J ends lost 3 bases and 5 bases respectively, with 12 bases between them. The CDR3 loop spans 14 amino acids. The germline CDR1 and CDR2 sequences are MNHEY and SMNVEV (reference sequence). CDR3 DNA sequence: TGTGCCAGCAGTTTTGACCGGGGGATAGATACGCAGTATTTT. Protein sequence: CASSFDRGIDTQYF.

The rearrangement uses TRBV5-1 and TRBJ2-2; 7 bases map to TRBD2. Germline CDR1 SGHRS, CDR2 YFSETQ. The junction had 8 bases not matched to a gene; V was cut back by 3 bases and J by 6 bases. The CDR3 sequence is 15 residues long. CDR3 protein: CASSWAGEAAGELFF. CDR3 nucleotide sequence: TGCGCCAGCAGCTGGGCGGGGGAGGCCGCCGGGGAGCTGTTTTTT. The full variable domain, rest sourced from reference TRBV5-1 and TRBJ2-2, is KAGVTQTPRYLIKTRGQQVTLSCSPISGHRSVSWYQQTPGQGLQFLFEYFSETQRNKGNFPGRFSGRQFSNSRSEMNVSTLELGDSALYLCASSWAGEAAGELFFGEGSRLTVL.

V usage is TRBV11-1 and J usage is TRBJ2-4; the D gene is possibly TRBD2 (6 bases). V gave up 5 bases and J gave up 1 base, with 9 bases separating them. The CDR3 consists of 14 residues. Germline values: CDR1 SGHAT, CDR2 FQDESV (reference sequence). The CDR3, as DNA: TGTGCCAGCAGCGCGGGAATGGCCAAAAACATTCAGTACTTC. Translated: CASSAGMAKNIQYF.

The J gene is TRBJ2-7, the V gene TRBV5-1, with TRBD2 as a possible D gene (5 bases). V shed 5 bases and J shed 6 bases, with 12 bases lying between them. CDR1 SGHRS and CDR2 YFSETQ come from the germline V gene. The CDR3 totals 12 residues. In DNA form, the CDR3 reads TGCGCCAGCAGTCCCGGGGTCTCCGAGCAGTACTTC. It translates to CASSPGVSEQYF.

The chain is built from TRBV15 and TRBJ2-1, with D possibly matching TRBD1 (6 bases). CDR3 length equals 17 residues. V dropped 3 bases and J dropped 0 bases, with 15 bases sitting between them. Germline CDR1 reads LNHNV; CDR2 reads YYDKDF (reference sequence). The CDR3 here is CATSRGTGWDSYNEQFF. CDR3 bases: TGTGCCACCAGCAGGGGCACAGGGTGGGACTCCTACAATGAGCAGTTCTTC. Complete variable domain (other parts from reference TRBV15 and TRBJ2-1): DAMVIQNPRYQVTQFGKPVTLSCSQTLNHNVMYWYQQKSSQAPKLLFHYYDKDFNNEADTPDNFQSRRPNTSFCFLDIRSPGLGDTAMYLCATSRGTGWDSYNEQFFGPGTRLTVL.

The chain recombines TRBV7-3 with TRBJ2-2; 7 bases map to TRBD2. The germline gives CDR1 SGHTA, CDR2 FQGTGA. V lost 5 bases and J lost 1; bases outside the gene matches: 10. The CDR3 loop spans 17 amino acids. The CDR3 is CASSPRPRGGNTGELFF. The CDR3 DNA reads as TGTGCCAGCAGCCCAAGGCCCCGCGGGGGGAACACCGGGGAGCTGTTTTTT.

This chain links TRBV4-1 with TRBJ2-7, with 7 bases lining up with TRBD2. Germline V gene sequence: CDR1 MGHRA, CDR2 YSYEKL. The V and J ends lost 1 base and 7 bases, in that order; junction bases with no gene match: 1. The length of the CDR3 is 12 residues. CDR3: CASSQGTSEQYF. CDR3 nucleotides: TGCGCCAGCAGCCAAGGGACTAGTGAGCAGTACTTC.

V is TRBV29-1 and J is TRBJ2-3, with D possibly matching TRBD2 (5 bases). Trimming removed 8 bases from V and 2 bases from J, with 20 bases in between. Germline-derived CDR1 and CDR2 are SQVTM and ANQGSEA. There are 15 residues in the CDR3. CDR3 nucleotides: TGCAGCACCATTCTCGGGGATAGCTACACAGATACGCAGTATTTT. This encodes CSTILGDSYTDTQYF.

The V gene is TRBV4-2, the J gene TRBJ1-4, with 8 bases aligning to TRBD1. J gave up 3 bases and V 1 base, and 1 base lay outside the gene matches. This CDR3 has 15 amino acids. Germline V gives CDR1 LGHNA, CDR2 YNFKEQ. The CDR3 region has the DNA TGTGCCAGCAGCCAAGCGGACAGGGCTAATGAAAAACTGTTTTTT. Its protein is CASSQADRANEKLFF.

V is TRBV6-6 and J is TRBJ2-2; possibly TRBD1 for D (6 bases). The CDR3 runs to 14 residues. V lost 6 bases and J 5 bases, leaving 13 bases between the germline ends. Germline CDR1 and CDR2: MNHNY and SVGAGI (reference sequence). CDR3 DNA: TGTGCCAGCAGACCCGGGACAATAACCGGGGAGCTGTTTTTT. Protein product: CASRPGTITGELFF.

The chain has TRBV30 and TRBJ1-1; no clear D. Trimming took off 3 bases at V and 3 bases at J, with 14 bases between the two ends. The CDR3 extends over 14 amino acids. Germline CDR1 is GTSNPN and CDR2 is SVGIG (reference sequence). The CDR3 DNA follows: TGTGCCTGGAGGCAGGAGTTGGGAGACACTGAAGCTTTCTTT. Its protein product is CAWRQELGDTEAFF.

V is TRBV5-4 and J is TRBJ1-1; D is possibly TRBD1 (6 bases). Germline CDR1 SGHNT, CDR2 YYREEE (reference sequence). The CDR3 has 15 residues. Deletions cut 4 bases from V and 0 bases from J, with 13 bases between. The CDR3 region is CASSHWTEMNTEAFF. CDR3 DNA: TGTGCCAGCAGCCACTGGACAGAAATGAACACTGAAGCTTTCTTT.

CDR3 in DNA: TGCGCCAGCAGCCAACTACCTAACTATGGCTACACCTTC. The encoded protein is CASSQLPNYGYTF. The chain employs TRBV4-1 and TRBJ1-2; D ambiguous. Trimming pared 2 bases from V and 0 bases from J, leaving 4 bases between. The CDR3 has 13 amino acids. CDR1 and CDR2 (germline): MGHRA, YSYEKL.

CDR3 nucleotide sequence: TGTGCCTGGACTCGGAGCTCCTACGAGCAGTACTTC. This gives the protein CAWTRSSYEQYF. V is TRBV30 and J is TRBJ2-7; D uncertain. V lost 4 bases and J lost 0, with 7 bases in between. The CDR3 is 12 residues long. Germline CDR1 reads GTSNPN; CDR2 reads SVGIG (reference sequence).